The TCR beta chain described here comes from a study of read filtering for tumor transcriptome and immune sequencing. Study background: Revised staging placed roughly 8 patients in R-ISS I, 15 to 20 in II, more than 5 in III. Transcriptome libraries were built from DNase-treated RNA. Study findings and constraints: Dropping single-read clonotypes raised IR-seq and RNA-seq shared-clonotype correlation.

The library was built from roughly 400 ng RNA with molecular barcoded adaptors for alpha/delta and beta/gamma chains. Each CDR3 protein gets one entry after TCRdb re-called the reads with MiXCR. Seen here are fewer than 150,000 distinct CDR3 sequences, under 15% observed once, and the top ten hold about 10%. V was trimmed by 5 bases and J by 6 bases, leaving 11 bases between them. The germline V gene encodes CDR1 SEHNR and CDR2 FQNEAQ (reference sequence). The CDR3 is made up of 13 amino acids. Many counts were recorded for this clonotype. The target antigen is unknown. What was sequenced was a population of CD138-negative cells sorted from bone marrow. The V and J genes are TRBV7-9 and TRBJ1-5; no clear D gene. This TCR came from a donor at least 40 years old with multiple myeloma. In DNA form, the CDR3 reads TGTGCCAGCAGCATCGGTCTGGGTCAGCCCCAGCATTTT. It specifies CASSIGLGQPQHF.